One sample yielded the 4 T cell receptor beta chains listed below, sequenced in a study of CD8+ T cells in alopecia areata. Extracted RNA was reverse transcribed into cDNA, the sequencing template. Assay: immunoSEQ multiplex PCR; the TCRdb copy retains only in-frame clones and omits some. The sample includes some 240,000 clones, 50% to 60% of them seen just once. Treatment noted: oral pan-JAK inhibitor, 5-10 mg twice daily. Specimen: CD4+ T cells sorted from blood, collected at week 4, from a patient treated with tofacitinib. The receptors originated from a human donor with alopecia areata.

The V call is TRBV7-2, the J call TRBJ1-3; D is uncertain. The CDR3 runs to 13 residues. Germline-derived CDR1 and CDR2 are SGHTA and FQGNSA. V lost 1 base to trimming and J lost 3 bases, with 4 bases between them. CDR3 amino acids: CASSLGNGNTIYF. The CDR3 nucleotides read TGTGCCAGCAGCTTAGGCAATGGAAACACCATATATTTT. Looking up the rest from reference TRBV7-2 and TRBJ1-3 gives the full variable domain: GAGVSQSPSNKVTEKGKDVELRCDPISGHTALYWYRQSLGQGLEFLIYFQGNSAPDKSGLPSDRFSAERTGGSVSTLTIQRTQQEDSAVYLCASSLGNGNTIYFGEGSWLTVV.

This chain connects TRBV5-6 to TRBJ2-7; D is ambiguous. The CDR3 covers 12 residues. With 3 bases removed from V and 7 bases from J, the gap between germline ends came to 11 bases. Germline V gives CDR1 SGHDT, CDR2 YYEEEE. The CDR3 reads CASSSPHGEQYF. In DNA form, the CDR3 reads TGTGCCAGCAGCTCTCCCCACGGGGAGCAGTACTTC.

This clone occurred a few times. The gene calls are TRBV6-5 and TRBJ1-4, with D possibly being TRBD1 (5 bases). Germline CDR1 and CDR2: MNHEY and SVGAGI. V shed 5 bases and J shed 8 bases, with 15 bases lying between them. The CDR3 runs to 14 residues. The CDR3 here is CASSLGQTSEKLFF. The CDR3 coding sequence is TGTGCCAGCAGTCTTGGACAAACTTCCGAAAAACTGTTTTTT.

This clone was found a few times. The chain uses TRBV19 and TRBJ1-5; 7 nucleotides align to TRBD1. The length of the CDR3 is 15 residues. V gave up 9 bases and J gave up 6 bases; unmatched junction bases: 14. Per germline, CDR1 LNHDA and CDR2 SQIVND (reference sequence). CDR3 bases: TGTGCCAGCGAAACAGGGGACAGCGGGGGTCAGCCCCAGCATTTT. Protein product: CASETGDSGGQPQHF.